This is a list of T cell receptor beta chains from one sample in a study of shared clonotypes between healthy human individuals. Some clones are missing from TCRdb's copy, which holds only in-frame ones; the method was immunoSEQ multiplex PCR. The sample contains 2 million to 3 million clones, approximately 94% of which appear only once. Sequencing was carried out using naive CD4+ T cells from PBMCs. These TCRs come from a man between 18 and 35 years old in good health. Some clones in this sample may be carry-over from other donors' samples. CDR3s include the opening cysteine and the closing phenylalanine or tryptophan. A D gene is named only where the DNA matches it firmly.

j_call | d_call | cdr3_length | v_call | cdr3_nt | cdr3_aa
TRBJ2-1 | NA | 11 | TRBV6-5 | TGTGCCAGCATCCGGGGCGATGAGCAGTTCTTC | CASIRGDEQFF
TRBJ1-2 | NA | 16 | TRBV10-2 | TGCGCCAGCAGTGGGGCGGAGCGGAGGGCTAACTATGGCTACACCTTC | CASSGAERRANYGYTF
TRBJ2-3 | TRBD2 | 16 | TRBV6-4 | TGTGCCAGCAGTGACTCGACTAGCGGGAGGCCGTATACGCAGTATTTT | CASSDSTSGRPYTQYF
TRBJ2-7 | NA | 12 | TRBV11-2 | TGTGCCAGCAGCTTCTCAAGGTCCGAGCAGTACTTC | CASSFSRSEQYF
TRBJ2-7 | NA | 15 | TRBV28 | TGTGCCAGCAGTTCCGAAACGGCAGGGTCCTACGAGCAGTACTTC | CASSSETAGSYEQYF
TRBJ1-4 | TRBD1 | 15 | TRBV28 | TGTGCCAGCAGTTGGGACAGACGGACTAATGAAAAACTGTTTTTT | CASSWDRRTNEKLFF
TRBJ1-4 | TRBD1 | 14 | TRBV29-1 | TGCAGCGTTGAGCGTTCGGCAGGGGGGGGAAAACTGTTTTTT | CSVERSAGGGKLFF
TRBJ2-3 | NA | 15 | TRBV6-1 | TGTGCCAGCAGGGGAATAGCGAACCCTGCAGATACGCAGTATTTT | CASRGIANPADTQYF
TRBJ1-5 | TRBD1 | 16 | TRBV7-8 | TGTGCCAGCAGCTTCCGGGACAGGGGAAGCAATCAGCCCCAGCATTTT | CASSFRDRGSNQPQHF
TRBJ2-2 | TRBD1 | 13 | TRBV5-4 | TGTGCCAGCAGCCGGACAGGGGGCCGGGAGCTGTTTTTT | CASSRTGGRELFF